The subject of this entry is one T cell receptor (beta chain). Trimming took 5 bases from V and 4 from J, leaving 14 bases between them. CDR1 and CDR2 (germline): MNHNS, SASEGT. The CDR3 is 14 residues long. Terminally differentiated effector memory CD45RA+ cells were left out of the naive CD8 fraction, which was CD45RO-negative and positively selected for CCR7. Sequencing was performed with immunoSEQ multiplex PCR; in TCRdb, only in-frame clones are kept and a portion is missing. The data show roughly 550,000 clones, over 95% seen once. This sample was taken from a study of shared clonotypes between healthy human individuals.

The chain carries TRBV6-1 and TRBJ1-1, with D hard to call. Sample: naive CD8+ T cells sorted from blood. This sequence was found in a young woman in good health. The DNA of the CDR3 is TGTGCCAGCAGTCCGCTAATGGGCGGCACTGAAGCTTTCTTT. Translation: CASSPLMGGTEAFF.